The clone carrying this T cell receptor beta chain was counted only a few times. Its antigen is unknown. The data derive from a study of beta chain features in type 1 diabetes. As for the study in general: Across every sample, around 100,000,000 sorted cells were examined in total. General study points: Short templates might get an advantage during PCR, and this would be equal in patients and controls. Relative to healthy donors, patients appeared to have naive, central memory and Treg TCRB repertoires that were more similar. Among patients with Type 1 diabetes, TCRB CDR3s were moderately but significantly shorter in every one of the four CD4+ subsets.

Expressed TCRB transcripts were sequenced because the entire RNA isolate underwent reverse transcription. The repertoire was sequenced with immunoSEQ multiplex PCR; TCRdb's copy has only in-frame clones and lacks some. The sample yields 250,000 to 300,000 clones, roughly 24% seen once. Sequenced sample: naive CD4+ T cells from blood. The clonotype was recovered from a woman younger than 45 with type 1 diabetes.

The CDR3, as DNA: TGTGCCAGCAGCCGGCGGCCAGCAAACACTGAAGCTTTCTTT. Translated, it gives CASSRRPANTEAFF. This chain joins TRBV11-3 and TRBJ1-1, with no clear D. V was pared by 5 bases and J by 2 bases, with 12 bases between. Germline CDR1 is SGHNT and CDR2 is YENEEA. The CDR3 extends over 14 amino acids.